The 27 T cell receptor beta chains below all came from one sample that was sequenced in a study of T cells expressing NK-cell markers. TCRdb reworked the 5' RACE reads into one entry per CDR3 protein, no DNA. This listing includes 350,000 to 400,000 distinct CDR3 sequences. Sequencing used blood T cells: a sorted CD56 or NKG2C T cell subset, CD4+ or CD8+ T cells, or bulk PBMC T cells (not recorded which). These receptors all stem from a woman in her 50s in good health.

The CDR3 loop is CASSLLTGGRRYTF. This chain links TRBV7-2 with TRBJ1-2; without DNA, the TCRdb call of TRBD1 cannot be checked. Germline V gives CDR1 SGHTA, CDR2 FQGNSA. The CDR3 length is 14 residues.

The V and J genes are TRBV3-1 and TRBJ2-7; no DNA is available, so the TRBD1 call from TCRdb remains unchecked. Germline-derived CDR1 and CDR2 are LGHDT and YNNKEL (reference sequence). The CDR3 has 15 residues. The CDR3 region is CASSQGSSGTGEQYF.

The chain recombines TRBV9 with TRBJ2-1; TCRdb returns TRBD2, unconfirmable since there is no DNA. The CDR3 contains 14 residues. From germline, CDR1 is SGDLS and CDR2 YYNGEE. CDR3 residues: CASSLGLAGHEQFF.

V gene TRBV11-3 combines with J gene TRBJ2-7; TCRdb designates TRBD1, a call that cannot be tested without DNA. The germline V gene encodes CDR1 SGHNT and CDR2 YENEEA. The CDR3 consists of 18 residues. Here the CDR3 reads CASSNPSTTVSDSYEQYF.

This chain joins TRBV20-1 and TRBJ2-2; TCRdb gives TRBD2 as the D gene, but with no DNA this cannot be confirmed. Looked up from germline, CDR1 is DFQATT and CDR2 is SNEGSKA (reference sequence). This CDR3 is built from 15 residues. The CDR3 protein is CSAKAGSPDTGELFF.

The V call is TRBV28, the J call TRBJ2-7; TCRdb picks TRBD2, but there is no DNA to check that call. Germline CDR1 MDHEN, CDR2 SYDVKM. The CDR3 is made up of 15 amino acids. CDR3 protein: CASSRGLAGHYEQYF.

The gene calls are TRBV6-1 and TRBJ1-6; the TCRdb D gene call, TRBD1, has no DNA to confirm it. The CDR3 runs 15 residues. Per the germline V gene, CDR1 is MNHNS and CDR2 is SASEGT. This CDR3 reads CASKKDRAPNSPLHF.

The CDR3 reads CASSLTGPLGNEQFF. This chain uses TRBV7-3 with TRBJ2-1; the D gene TCRdb calls, TRBD1, cannot be checked with no DNA. Looked up from germline, CDR1 is SGHTA and CDR2 is FQGTGA. This CDR3 has 15 residues.

The CDR3 region is CASSFGVLADTGELFF. This chain uses TRBV6-5 with TRBJ2-2. The CDR3 runs 16 residues. The germline V gene encodes CDR1 MNHEY and CDR2 SVGAGI.

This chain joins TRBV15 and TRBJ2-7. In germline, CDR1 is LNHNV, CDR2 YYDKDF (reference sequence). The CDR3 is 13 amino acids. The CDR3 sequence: CATSRDRFYEQYF.

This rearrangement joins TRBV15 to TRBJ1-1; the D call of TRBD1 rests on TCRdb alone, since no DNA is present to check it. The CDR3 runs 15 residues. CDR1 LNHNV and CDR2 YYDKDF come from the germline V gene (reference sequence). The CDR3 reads CATSGDRGRNTEAFF.

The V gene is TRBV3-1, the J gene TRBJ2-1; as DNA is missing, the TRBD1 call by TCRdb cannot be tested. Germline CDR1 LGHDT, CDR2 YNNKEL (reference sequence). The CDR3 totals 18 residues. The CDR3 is CASSQGNAARITYNEQFF.

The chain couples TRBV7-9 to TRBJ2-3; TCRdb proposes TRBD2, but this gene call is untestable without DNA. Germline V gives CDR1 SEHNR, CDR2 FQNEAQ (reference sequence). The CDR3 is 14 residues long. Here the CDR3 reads CASRPTSFTDTQYF.

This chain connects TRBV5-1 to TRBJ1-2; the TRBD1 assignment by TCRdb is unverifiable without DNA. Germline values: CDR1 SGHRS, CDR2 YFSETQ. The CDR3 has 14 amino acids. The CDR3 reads CASSTLQGIGGYTF.

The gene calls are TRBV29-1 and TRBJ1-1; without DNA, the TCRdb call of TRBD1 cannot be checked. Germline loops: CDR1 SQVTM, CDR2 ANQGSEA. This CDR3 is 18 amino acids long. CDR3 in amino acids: CSVVPVQGTLIKNTEAFF.

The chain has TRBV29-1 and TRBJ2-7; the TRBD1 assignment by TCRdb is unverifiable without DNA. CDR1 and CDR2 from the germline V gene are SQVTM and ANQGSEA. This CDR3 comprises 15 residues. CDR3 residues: CSVELGQGNNYEQYF.

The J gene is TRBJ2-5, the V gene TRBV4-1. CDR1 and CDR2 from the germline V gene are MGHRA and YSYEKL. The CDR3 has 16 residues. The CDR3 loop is CASSQETTYEWETQYF.

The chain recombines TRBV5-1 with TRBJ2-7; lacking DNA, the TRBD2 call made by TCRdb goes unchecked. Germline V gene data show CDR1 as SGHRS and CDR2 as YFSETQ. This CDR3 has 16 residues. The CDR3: CASSLDRDYPSYEQYF.

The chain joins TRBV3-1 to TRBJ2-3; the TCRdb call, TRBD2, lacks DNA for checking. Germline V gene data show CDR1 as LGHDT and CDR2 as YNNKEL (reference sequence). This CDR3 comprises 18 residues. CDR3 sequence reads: CASSQAFRTSGRPDTQYF.

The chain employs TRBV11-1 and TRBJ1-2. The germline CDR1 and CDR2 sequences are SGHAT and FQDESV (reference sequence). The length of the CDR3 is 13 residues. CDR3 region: CASSLVLGSGYTF.

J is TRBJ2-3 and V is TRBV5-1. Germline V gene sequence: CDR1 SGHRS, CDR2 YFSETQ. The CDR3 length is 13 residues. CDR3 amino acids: CASSLQEGDTQYF.

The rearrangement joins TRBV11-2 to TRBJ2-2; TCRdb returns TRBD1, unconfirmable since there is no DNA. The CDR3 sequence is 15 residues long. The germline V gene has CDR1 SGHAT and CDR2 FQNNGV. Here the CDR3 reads CASSFMGQGTGELFF.

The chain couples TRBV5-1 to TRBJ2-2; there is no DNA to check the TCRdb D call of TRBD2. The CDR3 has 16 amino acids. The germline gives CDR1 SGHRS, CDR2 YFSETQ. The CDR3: CASSLPGLAGGGELFF.

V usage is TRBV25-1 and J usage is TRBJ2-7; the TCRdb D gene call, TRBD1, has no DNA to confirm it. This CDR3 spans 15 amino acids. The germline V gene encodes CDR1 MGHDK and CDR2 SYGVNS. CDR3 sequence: CASSEHQPGRYEQYF.

The CDR3 region is CSARGSSTGDNEQFF. The V and J genes are TRBV20-1 and TRBJ2-1; TCRdb's D call of TRBD1 is untestable without DNA. CDR3 size: 15 residues. The germline gives CDR1 DFQATT, CDR2 SNEGSKA (reference sequence).

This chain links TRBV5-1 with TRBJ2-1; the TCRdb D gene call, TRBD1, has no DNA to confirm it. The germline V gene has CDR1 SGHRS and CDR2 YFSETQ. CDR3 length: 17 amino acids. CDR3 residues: CASSVVGTGTGNNEQFF. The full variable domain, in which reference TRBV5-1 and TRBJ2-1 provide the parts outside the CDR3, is KAGVTQTPRYLIKTRGQQVTLSCSPISGHRSVSWYQQTPGQGLQFLFEYFSETQRNKGNFPGRFSGRQFSNSRSEMNVSTLELGDSALYLCASSVVGTGTGNNEQFFGPGTRLTVL.

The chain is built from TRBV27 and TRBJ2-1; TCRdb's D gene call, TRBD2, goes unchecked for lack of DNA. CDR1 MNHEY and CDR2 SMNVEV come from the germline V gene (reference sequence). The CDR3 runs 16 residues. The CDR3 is CASSTWRGMGHNEQFF.